The 2 T cell receptor beta chains below all came from one sample that was sequenced in a study of naive and memory T cell subsets. Four PCR rounds used nested alpha and beta constant region primers plus the SP2 primer. TCRdb reprocessed the 5' RACE reads with MiXCR, giving one entry per CDR3 protein. This sample has around 48,000 distinct CDR3 sequences, with roughly 4.7% found just once. TCR cDNA received a 3' ligated oligonucleotide that carried a UMI. These receptors came from a female donor in good health.

At least ten counts were recorded for this clonotype. The chain uses TRBV7-9 and TRBJ1-1; D remains unclear. V lost 1 base and J 7 bases, leaving 10 bases between the germline ends. There are 13 residues in the CDR3. Germline CDR1 SEHNR, CDR2 FQNEAQ (reference sequence). This CDR3 reads CASSLGEGNEAFF. CDR3 bases: TGTGCCAGCAGCTTAGGAGAGGGCAATGAAGCTTTCTTT.

Worth noting for this clonotype: A much bigger clone sits one base away, suggesting this may be a read error. This CDR3 reads CPGLAGYNEQFF. The CDR3 region has the DNA TGCCCAGGACTAGCGGGATACAATGAGCAGTTCTTC. The chain employs TRBV28 and TRBJ2-1, with 12 bases lining up with TRBD2. Germline V lookup: CDR1 MDHEN, CDR2 SYDVKM. The CDR3 consists of 12 residues.